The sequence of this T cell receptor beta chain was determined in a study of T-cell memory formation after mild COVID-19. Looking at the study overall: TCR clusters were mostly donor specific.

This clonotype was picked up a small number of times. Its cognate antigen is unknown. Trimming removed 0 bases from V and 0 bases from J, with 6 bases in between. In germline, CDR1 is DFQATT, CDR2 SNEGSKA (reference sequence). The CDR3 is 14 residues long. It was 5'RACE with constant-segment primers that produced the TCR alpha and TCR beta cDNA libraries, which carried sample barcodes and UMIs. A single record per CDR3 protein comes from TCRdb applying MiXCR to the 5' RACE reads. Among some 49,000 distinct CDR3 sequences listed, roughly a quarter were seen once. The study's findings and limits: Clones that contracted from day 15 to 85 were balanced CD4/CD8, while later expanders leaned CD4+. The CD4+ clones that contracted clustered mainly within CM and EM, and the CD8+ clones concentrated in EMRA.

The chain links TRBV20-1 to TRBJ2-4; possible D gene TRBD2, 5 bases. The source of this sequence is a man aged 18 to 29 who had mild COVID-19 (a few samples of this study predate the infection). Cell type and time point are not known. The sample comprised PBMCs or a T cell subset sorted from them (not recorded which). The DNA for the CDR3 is TGCAGTGCTAGAGATGCGGGAGCCAAAAACATTCAGTACTTC. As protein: CSARDAGAKNIQYF.